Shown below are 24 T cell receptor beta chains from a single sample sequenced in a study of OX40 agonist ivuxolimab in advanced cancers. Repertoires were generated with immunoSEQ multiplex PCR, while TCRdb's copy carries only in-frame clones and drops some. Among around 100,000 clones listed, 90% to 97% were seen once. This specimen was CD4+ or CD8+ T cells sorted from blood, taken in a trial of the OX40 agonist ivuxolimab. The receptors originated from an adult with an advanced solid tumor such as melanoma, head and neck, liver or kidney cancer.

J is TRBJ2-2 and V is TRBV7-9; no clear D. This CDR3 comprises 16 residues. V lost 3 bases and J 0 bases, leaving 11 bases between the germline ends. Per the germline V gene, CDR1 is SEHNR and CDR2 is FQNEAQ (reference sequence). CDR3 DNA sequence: TGTGCCAGCAGCTTTAACTCACTTACGAACACCGGGGAGCTGTTTTTT. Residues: CASSFNSLTNTGELFF.

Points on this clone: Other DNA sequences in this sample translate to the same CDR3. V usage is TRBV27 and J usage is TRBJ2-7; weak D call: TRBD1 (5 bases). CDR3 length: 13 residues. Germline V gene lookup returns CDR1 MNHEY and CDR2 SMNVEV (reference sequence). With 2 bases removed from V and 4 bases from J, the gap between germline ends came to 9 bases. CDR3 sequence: CASSLGRAYEQYF. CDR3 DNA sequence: TGTGCCAGCAGTTTAGGCAGGGCTTACGAGCAGTACTTC.

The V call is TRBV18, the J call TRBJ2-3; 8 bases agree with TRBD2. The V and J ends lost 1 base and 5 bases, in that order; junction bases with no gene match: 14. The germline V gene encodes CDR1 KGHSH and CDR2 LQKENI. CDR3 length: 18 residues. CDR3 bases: TGTGCCAGCTCACCACAGGCGAGGAGCGGGAGCTGGGTAGATACGCAGTATTTT. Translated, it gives CASSPQARSGSWVDTQYF. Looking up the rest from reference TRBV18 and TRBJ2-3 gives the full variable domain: NAGVMQNPRHLVRRRGQEARLRCSPMKGHSHVYWYRQLPEEGLKFMVYLQKENIIDESGMPKERFSAEFPKEGPSILRIQQVVRGDSAAYFCASSPQARSGSWVDTQYFGPGTRLTVL.

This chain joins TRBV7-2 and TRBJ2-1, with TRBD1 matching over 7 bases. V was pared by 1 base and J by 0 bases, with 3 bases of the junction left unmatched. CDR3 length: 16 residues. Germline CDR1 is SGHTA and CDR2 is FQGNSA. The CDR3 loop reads CASSLEGASSYNEQFF. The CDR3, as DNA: TGTGCCAGCAGCTTAGAGGGGGCCAGCTCCTACAATGAGCAGTTCTTC.

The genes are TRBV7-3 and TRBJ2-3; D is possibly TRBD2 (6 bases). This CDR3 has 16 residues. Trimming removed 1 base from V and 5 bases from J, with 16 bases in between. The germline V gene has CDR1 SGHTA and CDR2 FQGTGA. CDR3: CASSLMRRGQGDTQYF. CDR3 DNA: TGTGCCAGCAGCTTAATGAGGCGGGGCCAGGGAGATACGCAGTATTTT.

The CDR3 bases are TGTGCCAGCAGCTTGACAGGGCCTGAAGCTTTCTTT. Translating gives CASSLTGPEAFF. This sequence joins TRBV11-2 and TRBJ1-1, with 7 bases identical to TRBD1. The CDR3 is made up of 12 amino acids. V was pared by 3 bases and J by 6 bases, with 1 base of the junction left unmatched. From germline, CDR1 is SGHAT and CDR2 FQNNGV.

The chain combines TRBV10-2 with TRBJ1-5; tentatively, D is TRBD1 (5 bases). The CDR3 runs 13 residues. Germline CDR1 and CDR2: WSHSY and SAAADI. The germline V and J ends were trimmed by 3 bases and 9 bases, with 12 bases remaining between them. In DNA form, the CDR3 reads TGCGCCAGCAGTGAAGGCAGGGCCCTGCCCCAGCATTTT. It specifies CASSEGRALPQHF.

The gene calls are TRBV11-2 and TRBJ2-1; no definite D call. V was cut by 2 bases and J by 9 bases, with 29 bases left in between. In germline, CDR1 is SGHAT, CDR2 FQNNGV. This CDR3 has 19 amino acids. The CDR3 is CASSLFYNEQFSPRSEQFF. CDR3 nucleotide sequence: TGTGCCAGCAGCTTATTTTACAATGAGCAGTTCTCCCCCAGAAGTGAGCAGTTCTTC.

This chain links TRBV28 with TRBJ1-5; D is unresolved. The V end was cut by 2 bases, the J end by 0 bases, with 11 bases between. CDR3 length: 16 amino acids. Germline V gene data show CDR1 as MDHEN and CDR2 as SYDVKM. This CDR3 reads CASSLGSLYSNQPQHF. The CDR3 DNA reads TGTGCCAGCAGTTTAGGCAGCCTTTATAGCAATCAGCCCCAGCATTTT.

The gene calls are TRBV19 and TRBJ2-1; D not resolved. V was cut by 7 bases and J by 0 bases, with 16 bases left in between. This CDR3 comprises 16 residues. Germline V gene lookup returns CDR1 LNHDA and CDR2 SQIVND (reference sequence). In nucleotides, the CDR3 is TGTGCCAGTACCCCAGTCCCGCGGTACTCCTACAATGAGCAGTTCTTC. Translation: CASTPVPRYSYNEQFF.

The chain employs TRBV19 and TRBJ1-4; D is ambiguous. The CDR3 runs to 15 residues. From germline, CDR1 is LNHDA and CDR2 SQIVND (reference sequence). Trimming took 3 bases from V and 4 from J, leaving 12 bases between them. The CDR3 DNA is TGTGCCAGTAGTATTTTGGCGGGCGGTAATGAAAAACTGTTTTTT. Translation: CASSILAGGNEKLFF.

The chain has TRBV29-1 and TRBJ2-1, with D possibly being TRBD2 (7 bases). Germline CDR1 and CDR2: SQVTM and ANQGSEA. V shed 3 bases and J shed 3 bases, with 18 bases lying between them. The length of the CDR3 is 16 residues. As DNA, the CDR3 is TGCAGCGTTGAGGCTAGCGAGGGGGAGGGCTACAATGAGCAGTTCTTC. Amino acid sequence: CSVEASEGEGYNEQFF.

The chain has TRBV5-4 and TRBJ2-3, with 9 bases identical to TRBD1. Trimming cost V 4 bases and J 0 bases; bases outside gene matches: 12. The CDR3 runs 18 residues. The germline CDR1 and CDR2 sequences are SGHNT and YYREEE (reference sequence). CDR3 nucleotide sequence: TGTGCCAGCAGCCTCGGGACAGGGACCCTCGGGAGCACAGATACGCAGTATTTT. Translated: CASSLGTGTLGSTDTQYF.

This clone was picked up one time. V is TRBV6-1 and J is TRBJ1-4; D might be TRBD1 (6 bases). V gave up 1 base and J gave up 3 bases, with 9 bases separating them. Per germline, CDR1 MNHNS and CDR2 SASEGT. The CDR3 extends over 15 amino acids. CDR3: CASSEGGHPNEKLFF. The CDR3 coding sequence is TGTGCCAGCAGTGAAGGGGGACACCCTAATGAAAAACTGTTTTTT.

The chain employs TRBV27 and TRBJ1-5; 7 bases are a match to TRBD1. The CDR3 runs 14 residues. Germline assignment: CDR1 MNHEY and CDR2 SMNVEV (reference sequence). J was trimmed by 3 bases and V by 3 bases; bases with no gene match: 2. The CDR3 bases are TGTGCCAGCAGTTTGACAGGGCACAATCAGCCCCAGCATTTT. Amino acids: CASSLTGHNQPQHF.

In DNA form, the CDR3 reads TGCGCCAGTAACGGGGGGCCGACAGGGAGCTTTGGGCGCACTGAAGCTTTCTTT. Its protein product is CASNGGPTGSFGRTEAFF. This rearrangement joins TRBV10-1 to TRBJ1-1, with 7 bases fitting TRBD1. This CDR3 has 18 residues. Losses at the gene ends were 9 bases for V and 4 bases for J; bases not matched to a gene: 23. The V gene's germline CDR1 is WNHNN and CDR2 SYGVQD (reference sequence).

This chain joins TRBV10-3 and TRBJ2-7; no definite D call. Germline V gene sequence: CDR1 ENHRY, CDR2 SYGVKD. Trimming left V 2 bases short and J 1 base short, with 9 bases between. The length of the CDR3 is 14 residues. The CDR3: CAISEGEISYEQYF. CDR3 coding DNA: TGTGCCATCAGTGAGGGAGAGATTTCCTACGAGCAGTACTTC.

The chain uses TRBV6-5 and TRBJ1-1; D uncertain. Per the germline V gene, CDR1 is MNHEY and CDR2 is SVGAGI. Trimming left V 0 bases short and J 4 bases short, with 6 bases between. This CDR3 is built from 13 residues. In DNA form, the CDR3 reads TGTGCCAGCAGTTACTCTAGGGTCACTGAAGCTTTCTTT. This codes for CASSYSRVTEAFF.

This CDR3 reads CSVELGSNEQFF. The CDR3 DNA is TGCAGCGTTGAACTGGGGTCCAATGAGCAGTTCTTC. This chain connects TRBV29-1 to TRBJ2-1; D uncertain. V lost 2 bases, J lost 6 bases, and 8 bases lay in between. The CDR3 sequence is 12 residues long. Germline V lookup: CDR1 SQVTM, CDR2 ANQGSEA.

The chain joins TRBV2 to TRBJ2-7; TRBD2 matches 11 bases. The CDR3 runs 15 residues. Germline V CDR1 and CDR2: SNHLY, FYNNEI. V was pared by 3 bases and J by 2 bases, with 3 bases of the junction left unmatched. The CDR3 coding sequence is TGTGCCAGCAGTGATACTAGCGGGAGAGCCTACGAGCAGTACTTC. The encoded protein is CASSDTSGRAYEQYF.

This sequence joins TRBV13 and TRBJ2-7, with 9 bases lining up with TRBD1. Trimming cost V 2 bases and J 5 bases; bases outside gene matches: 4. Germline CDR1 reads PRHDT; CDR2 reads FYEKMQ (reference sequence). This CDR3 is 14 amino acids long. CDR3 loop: CASSLNTGGDEQYF. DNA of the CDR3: TGTGCCAGCAGCTTAAATACAGGGGGCGACGAGCAGTACTTC.

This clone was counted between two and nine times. The CDR3 spells CASNRPDRNLSPLHF. In nucleotides, the CDR3 is TGCGCCAGCAATAGACCGGACAGGAACCTTTCACCCCTCCACTTT. This chain joins TRBV10-1 and TRBJ1-6; 7 nucleotides match TRBD1. This CDR3 has 15 amino acids. Germline loops: CDR1 WNHNN, CDR2 SYGVQD (reference sequence). The V and J ends lost 7 bases and 9 bases, in that order; junction bases with no gene match: 12.

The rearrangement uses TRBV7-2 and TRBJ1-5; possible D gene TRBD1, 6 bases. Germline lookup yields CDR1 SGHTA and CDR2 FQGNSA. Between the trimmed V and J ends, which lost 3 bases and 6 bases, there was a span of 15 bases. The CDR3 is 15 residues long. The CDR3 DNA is TGTGCCAGCAGCTTCTTCTCAGGGGAAGGTCAGCCCCAGCATTTT. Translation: CASSFFSGEGQPQHF.

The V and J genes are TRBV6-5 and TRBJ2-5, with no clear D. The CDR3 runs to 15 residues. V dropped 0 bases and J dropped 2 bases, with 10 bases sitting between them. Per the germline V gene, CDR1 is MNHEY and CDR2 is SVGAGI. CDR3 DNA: TGTGCCAGCAGTTACTCCCCGGGCCTACAAGAGACCCAGTACTTC. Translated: CASSYSPGLQETQYF.